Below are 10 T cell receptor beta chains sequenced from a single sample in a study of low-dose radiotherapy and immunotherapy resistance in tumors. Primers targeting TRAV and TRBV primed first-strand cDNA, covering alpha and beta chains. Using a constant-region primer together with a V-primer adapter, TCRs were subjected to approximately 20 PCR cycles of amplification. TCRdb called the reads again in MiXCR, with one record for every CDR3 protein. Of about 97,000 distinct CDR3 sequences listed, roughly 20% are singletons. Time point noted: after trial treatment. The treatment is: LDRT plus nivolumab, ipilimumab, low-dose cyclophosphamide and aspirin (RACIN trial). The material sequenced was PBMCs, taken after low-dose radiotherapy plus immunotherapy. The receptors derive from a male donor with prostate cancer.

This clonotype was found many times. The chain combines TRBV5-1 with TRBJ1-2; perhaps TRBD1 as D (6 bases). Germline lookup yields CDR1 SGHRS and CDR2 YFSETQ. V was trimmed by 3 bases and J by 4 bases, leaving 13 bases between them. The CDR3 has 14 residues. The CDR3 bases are TGCGCCAGCAGCTACCTCAGGGACACCTATGGCTACACCTTC. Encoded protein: CASSYLRDTYGYTF.

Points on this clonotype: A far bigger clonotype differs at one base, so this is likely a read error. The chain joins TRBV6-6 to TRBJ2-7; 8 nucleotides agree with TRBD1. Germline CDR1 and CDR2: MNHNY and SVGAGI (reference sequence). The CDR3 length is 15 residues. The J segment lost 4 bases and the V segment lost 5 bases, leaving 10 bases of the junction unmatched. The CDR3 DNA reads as TGTGCCAGCAGTCCAAGACAGGGGCGAGGGTACGAGCAGTACTTC. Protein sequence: CASSPRQGRGYEQYF.

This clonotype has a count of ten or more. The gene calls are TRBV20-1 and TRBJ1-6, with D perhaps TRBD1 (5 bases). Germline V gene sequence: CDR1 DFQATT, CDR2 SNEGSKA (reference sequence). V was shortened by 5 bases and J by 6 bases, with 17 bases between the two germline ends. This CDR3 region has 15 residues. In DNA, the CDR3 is TGCAGTGCTTCTCCCCCGGGGGATACTAATTCACCCCTCCACTTT. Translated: CSASPPGDTNSPLHF.

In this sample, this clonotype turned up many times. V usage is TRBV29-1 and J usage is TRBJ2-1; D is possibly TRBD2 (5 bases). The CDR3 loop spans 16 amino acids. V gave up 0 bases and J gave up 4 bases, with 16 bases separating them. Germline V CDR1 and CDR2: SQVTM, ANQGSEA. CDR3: CSVEDLEAGGYNEQFF. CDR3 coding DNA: TGCAGCGTTGAAGATCTTGAGGCAGGAGGATACAATGAGCAGTTCTTC.

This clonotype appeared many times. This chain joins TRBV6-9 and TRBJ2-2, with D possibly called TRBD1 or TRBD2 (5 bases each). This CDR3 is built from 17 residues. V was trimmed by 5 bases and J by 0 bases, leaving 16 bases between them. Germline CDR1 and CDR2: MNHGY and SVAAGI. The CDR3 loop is CASSLTEGRANTGELFF. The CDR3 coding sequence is TGTGCCAGCAGTCTCACCGAGGGCAGGGCGAACACCGGGGAGCTGTTTTTT.

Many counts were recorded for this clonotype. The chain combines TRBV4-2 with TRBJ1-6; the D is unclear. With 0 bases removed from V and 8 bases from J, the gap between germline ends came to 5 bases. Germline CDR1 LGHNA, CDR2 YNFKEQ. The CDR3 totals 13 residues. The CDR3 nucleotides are TGTGCCAGCAGCCAAGATCCGGATTCACCCCTCCACTTT. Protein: CASSQDPDSPLHF.

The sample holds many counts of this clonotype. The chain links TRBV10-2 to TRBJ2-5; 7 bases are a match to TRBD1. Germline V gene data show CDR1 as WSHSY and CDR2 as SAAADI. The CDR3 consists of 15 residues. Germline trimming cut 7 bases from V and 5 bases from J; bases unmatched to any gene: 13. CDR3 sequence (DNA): TGCGCCAGCAAGTCGAGGACAGGAGTTGTTGAGACCCAGTACTTC. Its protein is CASKSRTGVVETQYF.

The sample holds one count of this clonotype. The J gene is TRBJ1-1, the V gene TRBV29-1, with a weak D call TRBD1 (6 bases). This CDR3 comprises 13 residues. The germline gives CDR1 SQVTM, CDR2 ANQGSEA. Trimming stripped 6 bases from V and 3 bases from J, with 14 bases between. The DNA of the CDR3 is TGCAGCGTCGCTCAGGGGAGGGACACTGAAGCTTTCTTT. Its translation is CSVAQGRDTEAFF.

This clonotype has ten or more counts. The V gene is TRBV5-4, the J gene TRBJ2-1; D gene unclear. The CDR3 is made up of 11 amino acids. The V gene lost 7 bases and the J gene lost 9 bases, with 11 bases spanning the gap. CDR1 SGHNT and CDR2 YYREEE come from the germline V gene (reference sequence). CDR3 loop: CASHGRVEQFF. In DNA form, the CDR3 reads TGTGCCAGCCACGGCCGGGTTGAGCAGTTCTTC.

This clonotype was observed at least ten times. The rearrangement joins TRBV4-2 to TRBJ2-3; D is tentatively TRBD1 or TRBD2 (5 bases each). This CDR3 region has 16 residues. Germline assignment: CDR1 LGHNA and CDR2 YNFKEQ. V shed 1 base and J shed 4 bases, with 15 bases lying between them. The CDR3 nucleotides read TGTGCCAGCAGCCAAGCCTCCCTCTGGGGGTCAGATACGCAGTATTTT. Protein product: CASSQASLWGSDTQYF.